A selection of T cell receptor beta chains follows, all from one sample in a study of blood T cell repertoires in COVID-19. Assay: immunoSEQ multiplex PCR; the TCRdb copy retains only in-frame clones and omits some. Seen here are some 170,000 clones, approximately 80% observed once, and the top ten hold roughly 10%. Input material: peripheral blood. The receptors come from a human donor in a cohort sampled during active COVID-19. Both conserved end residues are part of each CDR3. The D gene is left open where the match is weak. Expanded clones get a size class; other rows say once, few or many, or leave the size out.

CASSLTGVWSGELFF TGTGCCAGCAGTCTAACAGGGGTCTGGTCTGGGGAGCTGTTTTTT TRBV28 TRBD1 . TRBJ2-2
CASSLDRRTEAFF TGTGCCAGCAGCTTAGATCGCAGGACTGAAGCTTTCTTT TRBV11-3 . once TRBJ1-1
CASSLSRGLTTEAFF TGTGCCAGCAGCTTATCCCGGGGGTTGACGACTGAAGCTTTCTTT TRBV7-2 . once TRBJ1-1
CASSWDSSGNTIYF TGTGCCAGCAGCTGGGACAGCTCTGGAAACACCATATATTTT TRBV7-2 TRBD1 . TRBJ1-3
CASSTGMETQYF TGTGCCAGTAGTACAGGGATGGAGACCCAGTACTTC TRBV19 . . TRBJ2-5
CASSLTAKSSYNSPLHF TGTGCCAGCAGCTTAACAGCCAAGAGCTCCTATAATTCACCCCTCCACTTT TRBV7-2 . few TRBJ1-6
CASSYSGTSGGAHETQYF TGTGCCAGCAGTTACTCCGGGACTAGCGGGGGGGCTCACGAGACCCAGTACTTC TRBV28 TRBD2 few TRBJ2-5
CASSENQGGARELFF TGTGCCAGCAGTGAAAACCAGGGGGGAGCGAGGGAGCTGTTTTTT TRBV6-1 . . TRBJ2-2
CASSPTGNTEAFF TGTGCCAGCAGCCCTACAGGGAACACTGAAGCTTTCTTT TRBV12-3/TRBV12-4 . . TRBJ1-1
CASSSRTGELFF TGTGCCAGCAGTTCCAGAACCGGGGAGCTGTTTTTT TRBV6-5 . . TRBJ2-2
CASNALSDTYEQYF TGTGCCAGCAACGCCCTCTCGGACACATACGAGCAGTACTTC TRBV7-9 . . TRBJ2-7
CASSSPLTGRYGYTF TGTGCCAGCAGTTCCCCCCTGACAGGGAGATATGGCTACACCTTC TRBV27 TRBD1 . TRBJ1-2
CATSETSGRASGTGELFF TGTGCCACCAGTGAAACTAGCGGGAGGGCCTCGGGCACCGGGGAGCTGTTTTTT TRBV24-1 TRBD2 . TRBJ2-2
CASSIDRLAGYNEQFF TGTGCCAGTAGTATAGACCGCCTAGCGGGTTACAATGAGCAGTTCTTC TRBV19 TRBD2 . TRBJ2-1
CAWSGLALVYEQYF TGTGCCTGGAGTGGGCTAGCGTTAGTCTACGAGCAGTACTTC TRBV30 . . TRBJ2-7
CASSPSGGGNTEAFF TGTGCCAGCAGTCCCTCGGGGGGCGGAAATACTGAAGCTTTCTTT TRBV27 . . TRBJ1-1
CASSARQQGRINEQFF TGTGCCAGCAGCGCCCGGCAACAGGGACGGATAAATGAGCAGTTCTTC TRBV7-2 . . TRBJ2-1
CASSIAGGPRNEQFF TGTGCCAGCAGTATTGCGGGGGGGCCGAGGAATGAGCAGTTCTTC TRBV6-5 TRBD2 . TRBJ2-1
CASSQTPGLAGVTDTQYF TGTGCCAGCAGCCAAACTCCGGGACTAGCGGGAGTTACAGATACGCAGTATTTT TRBV3-1/TRBV3-2 TRBD2 . TRBJ2-3
CASSYRDWATEAFF TGTGCCAGCAGTTACCGGGACTGGGCCACTGAAGCTTTCTTT TRBV27 . few TRBJ1-1
CASSQVRQGGEQFF TGCGCCAGCAGCCAAGTACGTCAGGGGGGAGAGCAGTTCTTC TRBV4-3 . . TRBJ2-1
CASSARGQGLDGYTF TGTGCCAGCAGTGCGAGGGGACAGGGTTTGGATGGCTACACCTTC TRBV6-2/TRBV6-3 TRBD1 . TRBJ1-2
CASSLYTQNYGYTF TGCGCCAGCAGCTTGTACACCCAGAACTATGGCTACACCTTC TRBV5-1 . . TRBJ1-2
CASSPTGRGNQPQHF TGTGCCAGCTCTCCCACAGGGAGAGGCAATCAGCCCCAGCATTTT TRBV18 . few TRBJ1-5
CASSPSGTSVNEQFF TGCGCCAGCAGCCCCTCTGGGACTAGCGTTAATGAGCAGTTCTTC TRBV4-3 TRBD2 . TRBJ2-1
CASSLESGGRYEQYF TGTGCCAGCAGCTTAGAGTCAGGGGGCAGATACGAGCAGTACTTC TRBV11-2 TRBD1 once TRBJ2-7
CASSADSGNTIYF TGTGCCAGCAGTGCAGATTCTGGAAACACCATATATTTT TRBV25-1 . . TRBJ1-3
CASSYSGLHSPLHF TGTGCCAGCAGTTACAGCGGGTTGCATTCACCCCTCCACTTT TRBV6-5 . few TRBJ1-6
CASSQELGGLGQETQYF TGCGCCAGCAGCCAAGAACTAGGAGGCTTGGGGCAAGAGACCCAGTACTTC TRBV4-3 . . TRBJ2-5
CASSHGTSGYEQYF TGTGCCAGCAGTCACGGGACTAGCGGTTACGAGCAGTACTTC TRBV6-5 TRBD2 . TRBJ2-7
CASSFLDRGHGTGELFF TGTGCCAGCAGTTTCCTCGACAGGGGGCATGGCACCGGGGAGCTGTTTTTT TRBV27 TRBD1 . TRBJ2-2
CASSITLSGTEAFF TGTGCCAGTAGTATCACCCTGTCAGGCACTGAAGCTTTCTTT TRBV19 . . TRBJ1-1
CASSTTGGNTGELFF TGTGCCAGCAGCACTACAGGGGGAAACACCGGGGAGCTGTTTTTT TRBV7-9 TRBD1 many TRBJ2-2